These 15 T cell receptor beta chains came from one sample sequenced in a study of Ad26.COV2.S vaccination and SARS-CoV-2 variants. The treatment here: over 15 received Ad26.COV2.S at low or high dose, single or two shots; about 5 received placebo; per-sample allocation not given. Sample collection was performed on day 63 after the first vaccine or placebo injection. TCRdb's table, derived via immunoSEQ multiplex PCR, lists solely in-frame clones and lacks some. The data hold about 380,000 clones, with 83% observed a single time. The source was peripheral blood, collected in a trial of Ad26.COV2.S vaccine versus placebo. Receptor source: a person aged 18-65 years who received the Ad26.COV2.S COVID-19 vaccine or a placebo.

This clone showed up just once. V is TRBV5-1 and J is TRBJ2-7; maybe TRBD2 (5 bases). V lost 2 bases to trimming and J lost 7 bases, with 13 bases between them. CDR3 size: 13 residues. In germline, CDR1 is SGHRS, CDR2 YFSETQ. CDR3 sequence reads: CASSFAVTGEQYF. Here the CDR3 DNA reads TGCGCCAGCAGCTTTGCAGTCACGGGGGAGCAGTACTTC.

V is TRBV4-3 and J is TRBJ2-1, with D possibly called TRBD1 or TRBD2 (7 bases each). The germline V gene has CDR1 LGHNA and CDR2 YSLEER. V dropped 4 bases and J dropped 8 bases, with 21 bases sitting between them. The CDR3 sequence is 16 residues long. The CDR3 DNA is TGCGCCAGCAGCCTAACCGACAGGGACTACAAGGATGAGCAGTTCTTC. Translated, it gives CASSLTDRDYKDEQFF.

The chain carries TRBV27 and TRBJ1-1; 11 bases are a match to TRBD1. Germline lookup yields CDR1 MNHEY and CDR2 SMNVEV (reference sequence). After removal of 1 base from V and 6 bases from J, the junction contained 10 bases not matched to a gene. CDR3 size: 17 residues. The CDR3 spells CASSLYPPGTGGSEAFF. The CDR3 coding sequence is TGTGCCAGCAGTTTATACCCACCCGGGACAGGGGGGTCTGAAGCTTTCTTT.

About this clone: Germline and junction disagree at one end, which may indicate a read error. The chain links TRBV6-6 to TRBJ2-7, with D possibly called TRBD1 or TRBD2 (7 bases each). The germline V gene encodes CDR1 MNHNY and CDR2 SVGAGI (reference sequence). CDR3 length equals 11 residues. The CDR3 region is CASSSEGARGF. In DNA form, the CDR3 reads TGTGCCAGCAGTTCCGAGGGGGCGCGGGGGTTC.

V usage is TRBV7-6 and J usage is TRBJ2-7; 11 bases match TRBD2. V lost 5 bases to trimming and J lost 4 bases; unmatched junction nucleotides: 4. This CDR3 spans 14 amino acids. Germline values: CDR1 SGHVS, CDR2 FNYEAQ. CDR3 amino acids: CASSATSGTYEQYF. The CDR3 bases are TGTGCCAGCAGCGCGACTAGCGGGACTTACGAGCAGTACTTC.

The chain links TRBV7-6 to TRBJ2-7, with D perhaps given as TRBD1 or TRBD2 (6 bases each). Trimming shortened V by 8 bases and J by 9 bases, and 29 bases separated the two germline ends. The CDR3 consists of 16 residues. The germline gives CDR1 SGHVS, CDR2 FNYEAQ. In DNA form, the CDR3 reads TGTGCCAGCGCGGCCCATAAGGGGGGTGATATTAGGAGGCAGTACTTC. The encoded protein is CASAAHKGGDIRRQYF.

The V gene is TRBV7-3, the J gene TRBJ2-1; D not certain. CDR1 and CDR2 (germline): SGHTA, FQGTGA. V lost 0 bases and J 10 bases, leaving 10 bases between the germline ends. The CDR3 has 13 amino acids. CDR3 sequence reads: CASSLTRSGEQFF. The CDR3 DNA is TGTGCCAGCAGCTTAACCCGATCTGGGGAGCAGTTCTTC.

The chain combines TRBV7-2 with TRBJ2-1; 8 bases are shared with TRBD2. The J segment lost 9 bases and the V segment lost 5 bases, leaving 12 bases of the junction unmatched. The germline gives CDR1 SGHTA, CDR2 FQGNSA. CDR3 length: 15 residues. For the CDR3, the DNA is TGTGCCAGCAGCCCAAGCCGGGGGGGGCAAGGTGAGCAGTTCTTC. The encoded protein is CASSPSRGGQGEQFF.

The chain recombines TRBV7-3 with TRBJ2-7; D unclear. Germline loops: CDR1 SGHTA, CDR2 FQGTGA. V dropped 2 bases and J dropped 1 base, with 12 bases sitting between them. This CDR3 region has 15 residues. The CDR3: CASSLGPTESYEQYF. CDR3 in DNA: TGTGCCAGCAGCTTAGGTCCGACCGAGTCCTACGAGCAGTACTTC.

V is TRBV12-3 or TRBV12-4 and J is TRBJ1-2; maybe TRBD1 (6 bases). This CDR3 is built from 13 residues. The germline V and J ends were trimmed by 6 bases and 12 bases, with 20 bases remaining between them. Written as DNA, the CDR3 is TGTGCCAGCAGCCCTATTCCACAGGGTGGAGACACCTTC. Amino acids: CASSPIPQGGDTF.

This sequence joins TRBV7-3 and TRBJ2-3; 9 nucleotides align to TRBD2. The CDR3 sequence is 18 residues long. Losses at the gene ends were 5 bases for V and 4 bases for J; bases not matched to a gene: 16. CDR1 and CDR2 from the germline V gene are SGHTA and FQGTGA. The CDR3 DNA reads as TGTGCCAGCAGCCTCCAAGCGGGAGGAATCAGTTTGGCAGATACGCAGTATTTT. It codes for CASSLQAGGISLADTQYF.

This chain joins TRBV7-8 and TRBJ2-4; D is perhaps TRBD1 or TRBD2 (5 bases each). CDR3 length: 14 amino acids. Germline V gene data show CDR1 as SGHVS and CDR2 as FQNEAQ. V shed 5 bases and J shed 4 bases, with 12 bases lying between them. Written as DNA, the CDR3 is TGTGCCAGCAGCACCCGGGACCAGAAAAACATTCAGTACTTC. This sequence encodes CASSTRDQKNIQYF.

The chain couples TRBV6-5 to TRBJ2-3, with 7 bases fitting TRBD2. Germline-derived CDR1 and CDR2 are MNHEY and SVGAGI. V lost 5 bases, J lost 3 bases, and 5 bases stayed unmatched. The CDR3 loop spans 14 amino acids. CDR3 loop: CASSPRTSTDTQYF. DNA for the CDR3: TGTGCCAGCAGTCCCCGGACTAGTACAGATACGCAGTATTTT.

This clone has ten or more counts. The rearrangement links TRBV5-5 to TRBJ1-1; the D is unclear. The CDR3 contains 12 residues. Germline V gene sequence: CDR1 SGHKS, CDR2 YYEKEE (reference sequence). The V gene lost 0 bases and the J gene lost 8 bases, with 8 bases spanning the gap. CDR3 in DNA: TGTGCCAGCAGCTTGGGGGTAAGAGAAGCTTTCTTT. Its translation: CASSLGVREAFF.

The V gene is TRBV6-4, the J gene TRBJ2-3, with 8 nucleotides matching TRBD2. V lost 11 bases to trimming and J lost 1 base; unmatched junction nucleotides: 5. The germline V gene encodes CDR1 MRHNA and CDR2 SNTAGT. There are 13 residues in the CDR3. CDR3: CAPGRGGTDTQYF. The CDR3 region has the DNA TGTGCCCCGGGGCGGGGGGGCACAGATACGCAGTATTTT.